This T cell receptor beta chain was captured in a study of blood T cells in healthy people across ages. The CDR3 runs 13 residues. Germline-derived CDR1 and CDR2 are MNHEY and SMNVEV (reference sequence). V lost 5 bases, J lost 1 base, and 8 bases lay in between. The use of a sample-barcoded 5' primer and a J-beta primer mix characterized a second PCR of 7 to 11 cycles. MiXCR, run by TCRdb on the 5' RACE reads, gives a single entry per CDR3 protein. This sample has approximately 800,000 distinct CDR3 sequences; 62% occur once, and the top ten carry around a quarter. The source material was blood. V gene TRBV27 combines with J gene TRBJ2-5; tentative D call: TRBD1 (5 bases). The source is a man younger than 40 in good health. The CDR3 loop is CASSHQGQETQYF. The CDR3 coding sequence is TGTGCCAGCAGTCACCAGGGCCAAGAGACCCAGTACTTC.